The 3 T cell receptor beta chains in this list originate from one sample, sequenced in a study of cytomegalovirus exposure and HLA in healthy donors. A multiplex PCR was run with 60 Vbeta primers and 13 Jbeta primers. Data came from immunoSEQ multiplex PCR; TCRdb stores just in-frame clones and leaves some out. The table has 140,000 to 150,000 clones, 70% to 80% seen once. The sequencing sample was made of PBMCs. These receptors came from a woman between 18 and 30 years old in good health and CMV-seropositive.

This sequence joins TRBV9 and TRBJ2-1; TRBD2 is a possible D gene (7 bases). In germline, CDR1 is SGDLS, CDR2 YYNGEE. The V end lost 5 bases, the J end lost 1 base, and 13 bases lay between the germline ends. The length of the CDR3 is 15 residues. The CDR3 reads CASRAGTGSYNEQFF. The CDR3 DNA sequence: TGTGCCAGCAGAGCGGGAACAGGGTCCTACAATGAGCAGTTCTTC.

In its sample, this clone was seen once. The chain joins TRBV5-6 to TRBJ2-7, with 9 positions matching TRBD1. Germline CDR1 reads SGHDT; CDR2 reads YYEEEE. V was pared by 4 bases and J by 6 bases, with 11 bases of the junction left unmatched. The CDR3 is 15 residues long. CDR3 nucleotides: TGTGCCAGCAGCCCAAGGACAGGGGTTATGCGCGAGCAGTACTTC. Amino acids: CASSPRTGVMREQYF.

The chain recombines TRBV6-5 with TRBJ2-7, with D tentatively TRBD1 (5 bases). CDR1 MNHEY and CDR2 SVGAGI come from the germline V gene. Trimming shortened V by 0 bases and J by 2 bases, and 8 bases separated the two germline ends. The CDR3 consists of 14 residues. The CDR3 loop reads CASSYSDSTYEQYF. The CDR3 region has the DNA TGTGCCAGCAGTTACTCTGACAGCACCTACGAGCAGTACTTC.